The sequence of this TCR beta chain was determined in a study of identical twins. Overall study results and limits: Rather than following the same donors, the conclusions depended on cross-sectional statistical analysis.

Points on this clonotype: The antigen is not known.

V shed 3 bases and J shed 1 base, with 16 bases lying between them. The CDR3 is 17 amino acids. One entry per CDR3 protein, called by TCRdb with MiXCR from the 5' RACE reads. The table includes under 800,000 distinct CDR3 sequences, around 21% detected once. This sample was shared with a second study, whose subject was T cells expressing NK-cell markers. This second study notes: Several experiments added an anti-gamma-delta TCR antibody to sort only alpha-beta TCR T cells. The study found these clonotypes also leading the CD3+CD56-NKG2C+ fraction in a few donors.

The sample comprised PBMCs. The clonotype comes from a woman aged 18-29 years in good health. The chain carries TRBV12-3 or TRBV12-4 and TRBJ2-1; perhaps TRBD2 as D (5 bases). Here the CDR3 reads CASSFSPRLPSYNEQFF. CDR3 in DNA: TGTGCCAGCAGTTTCTCCCCGAGACTACCGTCCTACAATGAGCAGTTCTTC.